This TCR beta chain was observed in a study of cytomegalovirus exposure and HLA in healthy donors. The study, taken as a whole, reports: A cluster of highly shared sequence variants was likely a sequencing artifact.

This CDR3 is built from 15 residues. The germline V and J ends were trimmed by 0 bases and 1 base, with 7 bases remaining between them. The V gene's germline CDR1 is SGDLS and CDR2 YYNGEE. On this clone itself: What it binds is not known.

Amplification used 60 Vbeta primers and 13 Jbeta primers. The protocol was immunoSEQ multiplex PCR, while the TCRdb copy is restricted to in-frame clones and leaves out a portion. In the table there are about 160,000 clones, just under 80% of which are singletons. Sequenced material: PBMCs. The chain employs TRBV9 and TRBJ2-2; D is undetermined. The receptor comes from a man between 18 and 29 years old in good health and CMV-seropositive. CDR3 sequence reads: CASSVEQLNTGELFF. The CDR3 nucleotides are TGTGCCAGCAGCGTAGAACAGCTGAACACCGGGGAGCTGTTTTTT.